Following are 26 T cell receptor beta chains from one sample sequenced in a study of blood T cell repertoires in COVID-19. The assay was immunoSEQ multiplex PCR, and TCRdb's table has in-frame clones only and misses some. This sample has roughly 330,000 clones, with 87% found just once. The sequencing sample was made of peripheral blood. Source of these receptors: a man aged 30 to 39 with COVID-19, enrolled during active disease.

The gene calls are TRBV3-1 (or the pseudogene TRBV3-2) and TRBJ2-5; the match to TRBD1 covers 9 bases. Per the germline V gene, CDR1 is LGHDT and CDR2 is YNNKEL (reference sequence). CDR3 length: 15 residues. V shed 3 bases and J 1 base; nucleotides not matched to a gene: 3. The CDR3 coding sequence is TGTGCCAGCAGCCACCGGGACAGGGTCCAAGAGACCCAGTACTTC. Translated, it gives CASSHRDRVQETQYF.

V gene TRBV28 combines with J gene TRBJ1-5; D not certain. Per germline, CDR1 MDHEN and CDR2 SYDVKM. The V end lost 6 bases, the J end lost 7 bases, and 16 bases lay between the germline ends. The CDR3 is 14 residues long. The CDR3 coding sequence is TGTGCCAGCAGCTTGGACGGGGTTCGGCAGCCCCAGCATTTT. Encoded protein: CASSLDGVRQPQHF.

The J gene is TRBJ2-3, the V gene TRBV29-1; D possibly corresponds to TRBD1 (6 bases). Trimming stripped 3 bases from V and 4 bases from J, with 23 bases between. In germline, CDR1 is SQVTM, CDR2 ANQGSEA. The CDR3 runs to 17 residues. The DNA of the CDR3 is TGCAGCGTTGACAGCGCACAGGGAGCGGTTTCGGCAGATACGCAGTATTTT. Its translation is CSVDSAQGAVSADTQYF.

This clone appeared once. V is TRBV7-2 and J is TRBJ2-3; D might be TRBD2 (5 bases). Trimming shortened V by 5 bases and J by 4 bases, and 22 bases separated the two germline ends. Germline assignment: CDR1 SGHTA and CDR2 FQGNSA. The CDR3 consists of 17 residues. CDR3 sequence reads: CASSPSRHSTWADTQYF. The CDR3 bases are TGTGCCAGCAGCCCTAGCCGCCATTCGACATGGGCAGATACGCAGTATTTT.

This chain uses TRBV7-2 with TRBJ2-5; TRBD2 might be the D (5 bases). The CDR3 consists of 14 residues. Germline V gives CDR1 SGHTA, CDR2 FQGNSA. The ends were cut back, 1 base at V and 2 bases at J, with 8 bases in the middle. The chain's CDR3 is CASSLGGGQETQYF. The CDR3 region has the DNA TGTGCCAGCAGCTTAGGAGGAGGTCAAGAGACCCAGTACTTC. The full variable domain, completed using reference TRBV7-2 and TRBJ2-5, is GAGVSQSPSNKVTEKGKDVELRCDPISGHTALYWYRQSLGQGLEFLIYFQGNSAPDKSGLPSDRFSAERTGGSVSTLTIQRTQQEDSAVYLCASSLGGGQETQYFGPGTRLLVL.

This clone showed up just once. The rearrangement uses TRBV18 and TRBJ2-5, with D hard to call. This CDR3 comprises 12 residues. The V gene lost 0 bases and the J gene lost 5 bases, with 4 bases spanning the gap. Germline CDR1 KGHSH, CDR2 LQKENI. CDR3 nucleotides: TGTGCCAGCTCACCACCGGCCGAGACCCAGTACTTC. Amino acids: CASSPPAETQYF.

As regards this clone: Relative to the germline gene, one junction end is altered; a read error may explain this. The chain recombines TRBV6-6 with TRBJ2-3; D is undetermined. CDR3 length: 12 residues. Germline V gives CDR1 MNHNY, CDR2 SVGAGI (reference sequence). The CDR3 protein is CASSYSSGPQNF. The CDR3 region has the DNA TGTGCCAGCAGTTACTCGAGTGGGCCCCAGAATTTT.

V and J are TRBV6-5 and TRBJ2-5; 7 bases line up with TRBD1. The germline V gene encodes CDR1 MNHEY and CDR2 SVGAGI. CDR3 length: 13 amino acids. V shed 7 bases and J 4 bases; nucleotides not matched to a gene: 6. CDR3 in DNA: TGTGCCAGCAACCGACAGGGTCGAGAGACCCAGTACTTC. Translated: CASNRQGRETQYF.

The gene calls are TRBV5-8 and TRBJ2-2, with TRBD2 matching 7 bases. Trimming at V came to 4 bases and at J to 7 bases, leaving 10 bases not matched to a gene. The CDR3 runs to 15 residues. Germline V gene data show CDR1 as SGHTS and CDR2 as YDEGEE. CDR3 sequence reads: CASSPGTIRGGELFF. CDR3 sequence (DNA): TGTGCCAGCAGCCCCGGGACTATCCGAGGCGGGGAGCTGTTTTTT.

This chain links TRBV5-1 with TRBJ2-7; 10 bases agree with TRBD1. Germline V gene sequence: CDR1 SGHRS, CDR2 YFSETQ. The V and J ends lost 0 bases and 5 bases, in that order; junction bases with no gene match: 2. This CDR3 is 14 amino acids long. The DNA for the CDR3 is TGCGCCAGCAGCTTGGGACAGGGGGCGGACGAGCAGTACTTC. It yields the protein CASSLGQGADEQYF. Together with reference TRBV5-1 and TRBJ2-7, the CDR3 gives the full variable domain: KAGVTQTPRYLIKTRGQQVTLSCSPISGHRSVSWYQQTPGQGLQFLFEYFSETQRNKGNFPGRFSGRQFSNSRSEMNVSTLELGDSALYLCASSLGQGADEQYFGPGTRLTVT.

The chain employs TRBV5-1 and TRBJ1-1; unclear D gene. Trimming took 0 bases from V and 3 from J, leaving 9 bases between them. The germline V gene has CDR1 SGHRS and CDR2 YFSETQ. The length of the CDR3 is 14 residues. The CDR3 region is CASSLAGMDTEAFF. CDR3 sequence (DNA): TGCGCCAGCAGCTTGGCGGGGATGGACACTGAAGCTTTCTTT. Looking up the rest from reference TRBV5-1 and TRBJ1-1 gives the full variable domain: KAGVTQTPRYLIKTRGQQVTLSCSPISGHRSVSWYQQTPGQGLQFLFEYFSETQRNKGNFPGRFSGRQFSNSRSEMNVSTLELGDSALYLCASSLAGMDTEAFFGQGTRLTVV.

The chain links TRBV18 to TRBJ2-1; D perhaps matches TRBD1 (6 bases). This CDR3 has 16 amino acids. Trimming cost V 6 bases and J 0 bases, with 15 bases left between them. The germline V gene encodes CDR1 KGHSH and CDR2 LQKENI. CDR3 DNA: TGTGCCAGCTCTCTCAGGGACACGAGCTCCTACAATGAGCAGTTCTTC. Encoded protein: CASSLRDTSSYNEQFF.

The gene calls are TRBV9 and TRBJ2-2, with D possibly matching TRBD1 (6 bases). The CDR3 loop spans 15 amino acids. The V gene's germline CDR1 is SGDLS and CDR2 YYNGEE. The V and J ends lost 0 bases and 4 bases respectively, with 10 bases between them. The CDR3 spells CASSVDQGGTGELFF. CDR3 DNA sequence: TGTGCCAGCAGCGTAGATCAAGGGGGCACCGGGGAGCTGTTTTTT.

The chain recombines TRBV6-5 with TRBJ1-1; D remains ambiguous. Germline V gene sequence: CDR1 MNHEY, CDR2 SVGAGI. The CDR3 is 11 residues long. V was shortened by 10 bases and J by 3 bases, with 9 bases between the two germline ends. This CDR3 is CATGGHTEAFF. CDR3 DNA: TGTGCCACCGGCGGCCACACTGAAGCTTTCTTT.

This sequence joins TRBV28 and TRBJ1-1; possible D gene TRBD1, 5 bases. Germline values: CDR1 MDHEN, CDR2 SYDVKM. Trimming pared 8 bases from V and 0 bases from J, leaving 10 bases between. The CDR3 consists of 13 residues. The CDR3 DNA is TGTGCCAGCGGACTAGGGGTGAACACTGAAGCTTTCTTT. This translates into CASGLGVNTEAFF.

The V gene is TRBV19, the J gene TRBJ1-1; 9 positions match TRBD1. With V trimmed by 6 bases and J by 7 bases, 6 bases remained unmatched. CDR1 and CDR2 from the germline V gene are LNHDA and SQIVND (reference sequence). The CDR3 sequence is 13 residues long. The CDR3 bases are TGTGCCAGTAGGACAGGGGGGTTAGATGAAGCTTTCTTT. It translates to CASRTGGLDEAFF.

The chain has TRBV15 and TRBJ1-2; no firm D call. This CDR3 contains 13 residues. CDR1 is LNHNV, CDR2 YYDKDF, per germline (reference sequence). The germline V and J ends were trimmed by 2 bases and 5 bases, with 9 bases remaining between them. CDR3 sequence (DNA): TGTGCCACCAGCAGACTGAGACATTATGGCTACACCTTC. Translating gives CATSRLRHYGYTF. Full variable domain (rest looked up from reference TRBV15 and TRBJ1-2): DAMVIQNPRYQVTQFGKPVTLSCSQTLNHNVMYWYQQKSSQAPKLLFHYYDKDFNNEADTPDNFQSRRPNTSFCFLDIRSPGLGDTAMYLCATSRLRHYGYTFGSGTRLTVV.

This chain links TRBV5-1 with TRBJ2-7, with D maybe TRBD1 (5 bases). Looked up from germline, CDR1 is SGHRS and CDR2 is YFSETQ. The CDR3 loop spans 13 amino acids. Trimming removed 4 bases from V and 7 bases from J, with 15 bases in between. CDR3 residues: CASSVDKTGEQYF. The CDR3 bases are TGCGCCAGCAGCGTGGACAAGACCGGGGAGCAGTACTTC.

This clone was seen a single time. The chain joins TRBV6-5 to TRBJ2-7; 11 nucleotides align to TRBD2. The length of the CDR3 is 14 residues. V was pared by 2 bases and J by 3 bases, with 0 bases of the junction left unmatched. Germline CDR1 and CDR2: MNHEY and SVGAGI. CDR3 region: CASSYGTSGYEQYF. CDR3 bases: TGTGCCAGCAGTTACGGGACTAGCGGCTACGAGCAGTACTTC.

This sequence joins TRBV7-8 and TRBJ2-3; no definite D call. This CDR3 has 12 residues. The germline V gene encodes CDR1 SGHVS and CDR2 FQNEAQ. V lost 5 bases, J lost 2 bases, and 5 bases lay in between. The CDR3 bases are TGTGCCAGCAGCCCAAACACAGATACGCAGTATTTT. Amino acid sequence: CASSPNTDTQYF.

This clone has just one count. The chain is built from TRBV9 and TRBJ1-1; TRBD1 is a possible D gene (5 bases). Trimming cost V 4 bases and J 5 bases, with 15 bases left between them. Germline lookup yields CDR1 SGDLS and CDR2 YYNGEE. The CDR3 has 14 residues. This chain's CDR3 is CASSPSGGGTEAFF. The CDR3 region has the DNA TGTGCCAGCAGCCCGTCGGGGGGAGGGACTGAAGCTTTCTTT. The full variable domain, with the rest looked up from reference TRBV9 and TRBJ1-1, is DSGVTQTPKHLITATGQRVTLRCSPRSGDLSVYWYQQSLDQGLQFLIQYYNGEERAKGNILERFSAQQFPDLHSELNLSSLELGDSALYFCASSPSGGGTEAFFGQGTRLTVV.

CDR3 residues: CASSLGLSSGNEQYF. CDR3 in DNA: TGTGCCAGCAGCCTCGGATTGTCGTCGGGGAACGAGCAGTACTTC. The chain joins TRBV5-6 to TRBJ2-7; D is perhaps TRBD2 (5 bases). V lost 4 bases, J lost 5 bases, and 19 bases lay in between. The CDR3 length is 15 residues. CDR1 and CDR2 (germline): SGHDT, YYEEEE.

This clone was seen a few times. CDR3 amino acids: CASLDRGRNQPQHF. The DNA for the CDR3 is TGTGCCAGCCTGGACAGGGGGCGAAATCAGCCCCAGCATTTT. The chain has TRBV19 and TRBJ1-5; 11 bases agree with TRBD1. The CDR3 loop spans 14 amino acids. Germline lookup yields CDR1 LNHDA and CDR2 SQIVND (reference sequence). V dropped 9 bases and J dropped 4; count of bases not matched to a gene: 5.

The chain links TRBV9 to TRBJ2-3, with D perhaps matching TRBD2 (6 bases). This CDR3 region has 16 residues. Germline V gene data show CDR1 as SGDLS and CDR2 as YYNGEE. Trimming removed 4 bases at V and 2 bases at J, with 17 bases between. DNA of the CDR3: TGTGCCAGCAGCCCCGGGACTGCGGCTTTCACAGATACGCAGTATTTT. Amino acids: CASSPGTAAFTDTQYF.

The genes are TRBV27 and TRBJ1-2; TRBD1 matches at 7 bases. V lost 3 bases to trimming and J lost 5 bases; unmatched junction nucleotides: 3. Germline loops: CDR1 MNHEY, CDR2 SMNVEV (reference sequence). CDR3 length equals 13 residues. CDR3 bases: TGTGCCAGCAGTTTCGCCAGGGGGTATGGCTACACCTTC. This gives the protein CASSFARGYGYTF.

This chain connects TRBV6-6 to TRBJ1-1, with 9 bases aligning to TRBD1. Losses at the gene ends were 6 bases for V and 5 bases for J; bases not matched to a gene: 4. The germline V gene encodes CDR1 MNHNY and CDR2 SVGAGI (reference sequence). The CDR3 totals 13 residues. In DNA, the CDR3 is TGTGCCAGCAGGATACAGGGGGCGACTGAAGCTTTCTTT. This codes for CASRIQGATEAFF.